These 27 T cell receptor beta chains were sequenced from one sample in a study of blood T cell repertoires in COVID-19. The assay was immunoSEQ multiplex PCR, and TCRdb's table has in-frame clones only and misses some. Here the sample spans under 140,000 clones, around three quarters being singletons. The source material was peripheral blood. These receptor sequences come from an older woman with acute or convalescent COVID-19.

V is TRBV28 and J is TRBJ2-3; D possibly corresponds to TRBD1 (6 bases). Deletions cut 4 bases from V and 0 bases from J, with 14 bases between. Per germline, CDR1 MDHEN and CDR2 SYDVKM. This CDR3 comprises 16 residues. CDR3 sequence reads: CASSSRTVGSTDTQYF. The CDR3 nucleotides read TGTGCCAGCAGTTCGCGGACAGTTGGTAGCACAGATACGCAGTATTTT.

The J gene is TRBJ2-3, the V gene TRBV5-8; D call uncertain. This CDR3 is built from 12 residues. Per the germline V gene, CDR1 is SGHTS and CDR2 is YDEGEE. V was pared by 2 bases and J by 2 bases, with 3 bases between. CDR3 residues: CASSFLTDTQYF. CDR3 sequence (DNA): TGTGCCAGCAGCTTCCTCACAGATACGCAGTATTTT.

V usage is TRBV7-3 and J usage is TRBJ2-1, with TRBD1 matching over 7 bases. J lost 10 bases, V lost 5 bases, and 17 bases had no gene match. From germline, CDR1 is SGHTA and CDR2 FQGTGA. The CDR3 length is 16 residues. The chain's CDR3 is CASSPRPGQDNLEQFF. CDR3 DNA sequence: TGTGCCAGCAGCCCCCGTCCAGGACAGGACAATTTGGAGCAGTTCTTC.

Only a few counts were recorded for this clone. The sample has other DNA sequences that encode this CDR3 too. V gene TRBV19 combines with J gene TRBJ2-1; 8 nucleotides line up with TRBD2. CDR1 is LNHDA, CDR2 SQIVND, per germline (reference sequence). V lost 1 base to trimming and J lost 1 base; unmatched junction nucleotides: 0. This CDR3 is built from 15 residues. The CDR3 DNA reads as TGTGCCAGTAGTATAGGCGGGGGGTCCTACAATGAGCAGTTCTTC. Protein: CASSIGGGSYNEQFF.

This clone was picked up many times. The V gene is TRBV10-1, the J gene TRBJ2-7; perhaps TRBD2 as D (6 bases). V shed 6 bases and J shed 0 bases, with 21 bases lying between them. From germline, CDR1 is WNHNN and CDR2 SYGVQD (reference sequence). This CDR3 comprises 17 residues. CDR3 sequence (DNA): TGCGCCAGCAGCTCCGGAGGGGCCAACCGTTACTCCTACGAGCAGTACTTC. It encodes CASSSGGANRYSYEQYF.

V is TRBV28 and J is TRBJ1-2; 7 bases map to TRBD1. CDR1 and CDR2 from the germline V gene are MDHEN and SYDVKM. With V trimmed by 6 bases and J by 2 bases, 6 bases remained unmatched. The CDR3 sequence is 14 residues long. DNA of the CDR3: TGTGCCAGCAGCTTGACAGGGAAGAACTATGGCTACACCTTC. Its translation: CASSLTGKNYGYTF.

V gene TRBV6-2 or TRBV6-3 combines with J gene TRBJ2-2; 11 bases are shared with TRBD1. Germline V gene data show CDR1 as MNHEY and CDR2 as SVGEGT. The CDR3 runs to 17 residues. The ends lost 6 bases at V and 6 bases at J; junction bases unmatched: 12. The CDR3 DNA sequence: TGTGCCAGCAGCTCCACCGAGGGGACAGGGGGGCCCGGGGAGCTGTTTTTT. Residues: CASSSTEGTGGPGELFF.

V gene TRBV10-3 combines with J gene TRBJ2-7, with D possibly being TRBD2 (5 bases). Germline CDR1 is ENHRY and CDR2 is SYGVKD. CDR3 length: 16 amino acids. V lost 3 bases, J lost 0 bases, and 15 bases lay in between. Here the CDR3 DNA reads TGTGCCATCAGTGATCTCAGGCGGGTCATCTCCTACGAGCAGTACTTC. As protein: CAISDLRRVISYEQYF.

The rearrangement uses TRBV4-2 and TRBJ1-1; 12 bases are shared with TRBD1. Germline CDR1 reads LGHNA; CDR2 reads YNFKEQ. The V gene end was trimmed by 4 bases and the J gene end by 5 bases; junction bases not matched to a gene: 14. CDR3 size: 18 residues. The DNA of the CDR3 is TGTGCCAGCAGCCCAGGGACAGGGGGCATTTCTTTGAGTACTGAAGCTTTCTTT. It codes for CASSPGTGGISLSTEAFF.

CDR3 nucleotides: TGTGCCAGCAGTGAGTCGACAGCCACGATCTATGGCTACACCTTC. Translating it yields CASSESTATIYGYTF. The gene calls are TRBV6-2 or TRBV6-3 and TRBJ1-2; TRBD1 might be the D (5 bases). The CDR3 sequence is 15 residues long. Germline CDR1 reads MNHEY; CDR2 reads SVGEGT. V shed 5 bases and J shed 4 bases, with 17 bases lying between them.

This clone has only a few counts. The CDR3 loop reads CASSQGSGSGEKLFF. CDR3 DNA: TGTGCCAGCAGCCAAGGGTCGGGATCGGGCGAAAAACTGTTTTTT. The gene calls are TRBV3-1 (or the pseudogene TRBV3-2) and TRBJ1-4, with D hard to call. CDR3 length equals 15 residues. Trimming removed 1 base at V and 8 bases at J, with 14 bases between. Germline CDR1 is LGHDT and CDR2 is YNNKEL (reference sequence).

The chain carries TRBV5-4 and TRBJ2-5; 7 bases agree with TRBD1. From germline, CDR1 is SGHNT and CDR2 YYREEE (reference sequence). V shed 4 bases, J shed 4 bases, and the junction held 7 bases outside the gene matches. The CDR3 has 14 residues. In nucleotides, the CDR3 is TGTGCCAGCAGCAGAGGGGGCGACCGAGAGACCCAGTACTTC. Encoded protein: CASSRGGDRETQYF.

The V and J genes are TRBV5-8 and TRBJ2-7; weak D call: TRBD2 (6 bases). The germline CDR1 and CDR2 sequences are SGHTS and YDEGEE. The length of the CDR3 is 12 residues. V gave up 0 bases and J gave up 7 bases, with 8 bases separating them. The CDR3 sequence is CASSLVGREQYF. CDR3 sequence (DNA): TGTGCCAGCAGCTTGGTTGGGAGGGAGCAGTACTTC.

This clone showed up just a few times. This chain connects TRBV24-1 to TRBJ2-6; TRBD1 matches 12 bases. After removal of 3 bases from V and 4 bases from J, the junction contained 6 bases not matched to a gene. The germline gives CDR1 KGHDR, CDR2 SFDVKD. The length of the CDR3 is 18 residues. CDR3 in DNA: TGTGCCACCAGTGATCCGGGACAGGGGGCGACGGGGGCCAACGTCCTGACTTTC. Its translation is CATSDPGQGATGANVLTF.

The V call is TRBV2, the J call TRBJ2-5; weak D call: TRBD1 (6 bases). Between the trimmed V and J ends, which lost 4 bases and 6 bases, there was a span of 15 bases. This CDR3 spans 14 amino acids. Germline CDR1 and CDR2: SNHLY and FYNNEI. The CDR3 DNA reads TGTGCCAGCAGTGCCTCCGACAGGATGCAGACCCAGTACTTC. As protein: CASSASDRMQTQYF.

The CDR3 protein is CASSSPERGIKAEAFF. The DNA of the CDR3 is TGTGCCAGCAGCTCCCCCGAAAGGGGGATCAAAGCTGAAGCTTTCTTT. This chain joins TRBV7-9 and TRBJ1-1, with D maybe TRBD1 (6 bases). Germline V gene sequence: CDR1 SEHNR, CDR2 FQNEAQ (reference sequence). The CDR3 spans 16 residues. Trimming pared 4 bases from V and 6 bases from J, leaving 21 bases between.

The gene calls are TRBV20-1 and TRBJ1-4; no clear D gene. Germline V gives CDR1 DFQATT, CDR2 SNEGSKA (reference sequence). The CDR3 loop spans 11 amino acids. V was shortened by 8 bases and J by 6 bases, with 10 bases between the two germline ends. CDR3 loop: CSSHLYEKLFF. The CDR3 nucleotides are TGCAGTAGCCATCTCTATGAAAAACTGTTTTTT.

This clone has only a few counts. V and J are TRBV18 and TRBJ1-1; D may be TRBD1 (5 bases). CDR1 is KGHSH, CDR2 LQKENI, per germline. V lost 1 base and J lost 5, with 14 bases in between. The CDR3 is 15 residues long. The CDR3 sequence: CASSPRGDLRTEAFF. CDR3 DNA sequence: TGTGCCAGCTCACCACGCGGGGACCTTAGGACTGAAGCTTTCTTT.

This clone has more than one count but fewer than ten. V and J are TRBV4-1 and TRBJ2-4; no definite D call. The V gene lost 0 bases and the J gene lost 0 bases, with 12 bases spanning the gap. In germline, CDR1 is MGHRA, CDR2 YSYEKL. The CDR3 is 17 residues long. The CDR3 nucleotides read TGCGCCAGCAGCCAAGAGACGGGTGTTGAAGCCAAAAACATTCAGTACTTC. It is translated as CASSQETGVEAKNIQYF.

This chain connects TRBV12-3 or TRBV12-4 to TRBJ1-6; perhaps TRBD1 as D (6 bases). The CDR3 spans 13 residues. The V end lost 5 bases, the J end lost 7 bases, and 9 bases lay between the germline ends. The CDR3 sequence is CASSKTGNSPLHF. CDR3 nucleotide sequence: TGTGCCAGCAGTAAAACAGGGAATTCACCCCTCCACTTT.

The chain uses TRBV7-9 and TRBJ1-5, with D hard to call. The V gene's germline CDR1 is SEHNR and CDR2 FQNEAQ (reference sequence). This CDR3 comprises 13 residues. The ends were cut back, 8 bases at V and 2 bases at J, with 10 bases in the middle. The CDR3 loop reads CASGLGGNQPQHF. As DNA, the CDR3 is TGTGCCAGCGGACTCGGGGGCAATCAGCCCCAGCATTTT. Filled out from reference TRBV7-9 and TRBJ1-5, the complete variable domain reads DTGVSQNPRHKITKRGQNVTFRCDPISEHNRLYWYRQTLGQGPEFLTYFQNEAQLEKSRLLSDRFSAERPKGSFSTLEIQRTEQGDSAMYLCASGLGGNQPQHFGDGTRLSIL.

The CDR3 bases are TGTGCCAGCAGCCATTTGCGGGGGGGCCTATCCGGGGAGCTGTTTTTT. Residues: CASSHLRGGLSGELFF. V and J are TRBV14 and TRBJ2-2, with 9 bases that match TRBD2. Germline loops: CDR1 SGHDN, CDR2 FVKESK. This CDR3 is built from 16 residues. The J segment lost 6 bases and the V segment lost 3 bases, leaving 8 bases of the junction unmatched.

The rearrangement joins TRBV18 to TRBJ1-3; D gene uncertain. Germline-derived CDR1 and CDR2 are KGHSH and LQKENI. The CDR3 totals 15 residues. The ends were cut back, 1 base at V and 4 bases at J, with 11 bases in the middle. The CDR3 region is CASSPQGEAGNTIYF. The DNA of the CDR3 is TGTGCCAGCTCACCACAGGGAGAGGCAGGAAACACCATATATTTT.

The gene calls are TRBV19 and TRBJ1-2; no firm D call. The V end lost 3 bases, the J end lost 4 bases, and 12 bases lay between the germline ends. The length of the CDR3 is 14 residues. CDR1 and CDR2 from the germline V gene are LNHDA and SQIVND (reference sequence). The CDR3 spells CASSIGAPGYGYTF. The CDR3 nucleotides are TGTGCCAGTAGTATCGGCGCCCCAGGCTATGGCTACACCTTC.

J is TRBJ1-1 and V is TRBV6-1; weak D call: TRBD1 (5 bases). Germline V gene sequence: CDR1 MNHNS, CDR2 SASEGT. This CDR3 is 13 amino acids long. Trimming took 2 bases from V and 3 from J, leaving 7 bases between them. The CDR3 is CASSESRDTEAFF. CDR3 in DNA: TGTGCCAGCAGTGAATCCAGGGACACTGAAGCTTTCTTT.

Here the CDR3 DNA reads TGTGCCAGCAGGAAGGTATGGCAGGGGGATCAGCCCCAGCATTTT. It codes for CASRKVWQGDQPQHF. The V gene is TRBV2, the J gene TRBJ1-5; TRBD1 matches 7 bases. The ends lost 6 bases at V and 5 bases at J; junction bases unmatched: 10. The germline V gene has CDR1 SNHLY and CDR2 FYNNEI. This CDR3 has 15 amino acids.

V usage is TRBV10-2 and J usage is TRBJ1-2, with D tentatively TRBD1 (6 bases). Trimming shortened V by 2 bases and J by 4 bases, and 14 bases separated the two germline ends. Looked up from germline, CDR1 is WSHSY and CDR2 is SAAADI. The CDR3 is 15 residues long. This CDR3 is CASSEGVNRVYGYTF. Here the CDR3 DNA reads TGCGCCAGCAGTGAGGGCGTAAACAGGGTCTATGGCTACACCTTC.